Following are 19 T cell receptor beta chains from one sample sequenced in a study of regulatory T cells in long-lasting Graves disease. TCR beta libraries were built with iRepertoire HTBI primers and Arm-PCR of CDR3 regions. Each CDR3 protein gets one entry after TCRdb re-called the multiplex PCR reads with MiXCR. In the table there are 350,000 to 550,000 distinct CDR3 sequences, about a sixth of which are singletons. Regarding time point: newly diagnosed GD, antithyroid drugs for less than 3 months. The TCR library was prepared using RNA isolated from PBMCs. These data also formed part of another study, on T cells in Graves' hyperthyroidism and ophthalmopathy.

The sample was peripheral blood mononuclear cells (PBMCs), taken at new diagnosis, from a patient treated with antithyroid drugs. The receptors stem from a woman younger than 30 with Graves disease.

This clonotype was seen many times. This chain uses TRBV7-9 with TRBJ2-1; no firm D call. Between the trimmed V and J ends, which lost 2 bases and 8 bases, there was a span of 10 bases. The CDR3 spans 13 residues. Germline V gives CDR1 SEHNR, CDR2 FQNEAQ (reference sequence). In DNA form, the CDR3 reads TGTGCCAGCAGCTTAACTTATCGGGATGAGCAGTTCTTC. Translating gives CASSLTYRDEQFF.

This clonotype has at least ten counts. The genes are TRBV28 and TRBJ1-5; no firm D call. This CDR3 spans 12 amino acids. Trimming pared 10 bases from V and 3 bases from J, leaving 10 bases between. Germline CDR1 MDHEN, CDR2 SYDVKM. In nucleotides, the CDR3 is TGTGCCATATCGACCTACAATCAGCCCCAGCATTTT. Translating gives CAISTYNQPQHF. Based on the CDR3 plus reference TRBV28 and TRBJ1-5, the full variable domain is DVKVTQSSRYLVKRTGEKVFLECVQDMDHENMFWYRQDPGLGLRLIYFSYDVKMKEKGDIPEGYSVSREKKERFSLILESASTNQTSMYLCAISTYNQPQHFGDGTRLSIL.

The chain carries TRBV29-1 and TRBJ1-3; D gene uncertain. V shed 7 bases and J shed 0 bases, with 10 bases lying between them. There are 13 residues in the CDR3. Germline CDR1 SQVTM, CDR2 ANQGSEA. The CDR3 is CSARVPSGNTIYF. In DNA, the CDR3 is TGCAGCGCCCGAGTACCCTCTGGAAACACCATATATTTT.

The J gene is TRBJ2-3, the V gene TRBV19; D may be TRBD2 (5 bases). CDR1 LNHDA and CDR2 SQIVND come from the germline V gene (reference sequence). This CDR3 spans 14 amino acids. V was pared by 5 bases and J by 1 base, with 10 bases between. CDR3 amino acids: CASSVDSGTDTQYF. CDR3 bases: TGTGCCAGTAGTGTTGATAGCGGCACAGATACGCAGTATTTT.

The sample holds many counts of this clonotype. The V call is TRBV20-1, the J call TRBJ2-7; D is unclear. V dropped 1 base and J dropped 3 bases, with 19 bases sitting between them. The germline CDR1 and CDR2 sequences are DFQATT and SNEGSKA (reference sequence). CDR3 length: 16 residues. The CDR3 region is CSARVPRTSVHYEQYF. The CDR3, as DNA: TGCAGTGCTAGAGTCCCCAGGACCTCCGTACACTACGAGCAGTACTTC.

The chain employs TRBV3-1 and TRBJ1-6; no clear D gene. Between the trimmed V and J ends, which lost 5 bases and 8 bases, there was a span of 13 bases. Germline V gene sequence: CDR1 LGHDT, CDR2 YNNKEL (reference sequence). CDR3 size: 14 residues. The CDR3 protein is CASSSRGYDSPLHF. The CDR3 region has the DNA TGTGCCAGCAGCTCCCGGGGTTACGATTCACCCCTCCACTTT.

This clonotype was seen a handful of times. A far larger clone is one base from this, pointing to a likely read error. The chain carries TRBV7-2 and TRBJ2-3, with 11 bases matching TRBD2. Germline-derived CDR1 and CDR2 are SGHTA and FQGNSA. This CDR3 spans 15 amino acids. CDR3 in amino acids: CASSGLAGLTNTQYF. CDR3 bases: TGTGCCAGCAGCGGACTAGCGGGCCTCACAAATACGCAGTATTTT.

The V call is TRBV2, the J call TRBJ2-7, with D perhaps matching TRBD1 (6 bases). Trimming stripped 8 bases from V and 5 bases from J, with 13 bases between. CDR1 SNHLY and CDR2 FYNNEI come from the germline V gene. This CDR3 comprises 12 residues. CDR3 loop: CASQQGKDEQYF. The CDR3 nucleotides read TGTGCCAGCCAACAGGGTAAAGACGAGCAGTACTTC.

The chain links TRBV7-9 to TRBJ1-6; the D is unclear. V was shortened by 1 base and J by 7 bases, with 11 bases between the two germline ends. The CDR3 is 15 amino acids. Germline V gene data show CDR1 as SEHNR and CDR2 as FQNEAQ (reference sequence). CDR3 amino acids: CASSLVGWRNSPLHF. The CDR3 DNA sequence: TGTGCCAGCAGCTTAGTCGGGTGGAGAAATTCACCCCTCCACTTT.

Many counts were recorded for this clonotype. The V call is TRBV12-3 or TRBV12-4, the J call TRBJ2-3; tentatively, D is TRBD2 (6 bases). The CDR3 is 11 amino acids. Trimming took 3 bases from V and 8 from J, leaving 6 bases between them. The CDR3 protein is CASSLGLTQYF. The CDR3, as DNA: TGTGCCAGCAGTTTGGGACTTACGCAGTATTTT.

This clonotype has a handful of counts. The rearrangement uses TRBV6-2 or TRBV6-3 and TRBJ2-5, with D uncertain. CDR3 length equals 15 residues. V shed 2 bases and J shed 2 bases, with 12 bases lying between them. Germline CDR1 and CDR2: MNHEY and SVGEGT. This CDR3 is CASSYGPNLQETQYF. The CDR3 DNA reads TGTGCCAGCAGTTACGGACCAAACCTTCAAGAGACCCAGTACTTC.

This chain uses TRBV27 with TRBJ2-7; 8 bases line up with TRBD2. Per germline, CDR1 MNHEY and CDR2 SMNVEV (reference sequence). This CDR3 has 15 residues. V lost 8 bases, J lost 3 bases, and 12 bases stayed unmatched. The CDR3 protein is CASSIGLAGLYEQYF. The CDR3 nucleotides are TGTGCCAGCTCAATTGGCCTAGCGGGCCTCTACGAGCAGTACTTC.

The V call is TRBV12-3 or TRBV12-4, the J call TRBJ2-7, with a tentative D call TRBD1 (6 bases). The germline V and J ends were trimmed by 10 bases and 1 base, with 17 bases remaining between them. The CDR3 totals 14 residues. CDR3 protein: CANSRTDPSYEQYF. The CDR3 bases are TGTGCCAACAGCCGGACAGATCCTTCCTACGAGCAGTACTTC.

This chain links TRBV29-1 with TRBJ2-5, with D possibly matching TRBD2 (5 bases). The CDR3 is made up of 10 amino acids. The germline gives CDR1 SQVTM, CDR2 ANQGSEA. Trimming took 7 bases from V and 12 from J, leaving 15 bases between them. CDR3 amino acids: CSAREGVEYF. In nucleotides, the CDR3 is TGCAGCGCCCGGGAAGGCGTTGAGTACTTC.

As concerns this clonotype: A read error is possible here, since a much larger clone lies one base away. CDR3 loop: CASSAEASNTDTQYF. Written as DNA, the CDR3 is TGTGCCAGCAGTGCTGAGGCTAGCAACACAGATACGCAGTATTTT. The chain joins TRBV2 to TRBJ2-3; D is perhaps TRBD2 (5 bases). There are 15 residues in the CDR3. Germline V CDR1 and CDR2: SNHLY, FYNNEI. The V gene lost 4 bases and the J gene lost 2 bases, with 13 bases spanning the gap.

This clonotype was found many times. The rearrangement joins TRBV6-2 or TRBV6-3 to TRBJ2-7; 12 bases are shared with TRBD2. Germline assignment: CDR1 MNHEY and CDR2 SVGEGT. Losses at the gene ends were 8 bases for V and 3 bases for J; bases not matched to a gene: 5. The CDR3 totals 14 residues. The CDR3 loop is CASSTSGSIYEQYF. The CDR3 bases are TGTGCCAGCTCGACTAGCGGGAGTATCTACGAGCAGTACTTC.

In its sample, this clonotype was seen once. The chain employs TRBV27 and TRBJ2-1; 12 nucleotides line up with TRBD2. Germline assignment: CDR1 MNHEY and CDR2 SMNVEV (reference sequence). There are 18 residues in the CDR3. The junction had 11 bases not matched to a gene; V was cut back by 4 bases and J by 4 bases. CDR3 sequence: CASSSLKTSGRGYNEQFF. The CDR3 nucleotides read TGTGCCAGCAGTTCCCTAAAGACTAGCGGGAGAGGGTACAATGAGCAGTTCTTC.

This clonotype was seen a few times. The chain combines TRBV30 with TRBJ1-4, with D tentatively TRBD1 (6 bases). V was clipped by 3 bases and J by 7 bases, with 21 bases between them. The CDR3 sequence is 16 residues long. Germline assignment: CDR1 GTSNPN and CDR2 SVGIG (reference sequence). The CDR3 reads CAWSPNRGPEIEKLFF. CDR3 bases: TGTGCCTGGAGCCCCAACCGGGGGCCAGAAATTGAAAAACTGTTTTTT. The full variable domain, with the rest looked up from reference TRBV30 and TRBJ1-4, is SQTIHQWPATLVQPVGSPLSLECTVEGTSNPNLYWYRQAAGRGLQLLFYSVGIGQISSEVPQNLSASRPQDRQFILSSKKLLLSDSGFYLCAWSPNRGPEIEKLFFGSGTQLSVL.

This clonotype was counted ten times or more. The rearrangement links TRBV20-1 to TRBJ2-4; weak D call: TRBD1 (5 bases). The germline CDR1 and CDR2 sequences are DFQATT and SNEGSKA (reference sequence). Trimming stripped 5 bases from V and 12 bases from J, with 14 bases between. The CDR3 length is 11 residues. In DNA form, the CDR3 reads TGCAGTGCTCCCCGACAGCCTGGTCAGTACTTC. Translated: CSAPRQPGQYF.